The source of this TCR beta chain is a study of Graves' ophthalmopathy and Graves' hyperthyroidism. CDR1 and CDR2 from the germline V gene are SQVTM and ANQGSEA. V gave up 8 bases and J gave up 6 bases; unmatched junction bases: 9. The CDR3 consists of 12 residues. TCR beta CDR3 regions were amplified from RNA transcripts. HTBI primers primed a first-round RT-PCR, and a second-round multiplex PCR followed. TCRdb reprocessed the multiplex PCR reads with MiXCR, giving one entry per CDR3 protein. The sample yields a few hundred thousand distinct CDR3 sequences, less than 20% seen once. In its sample, this clonotype was seen many times.

This chain connects TRBV29-1 to TRBJ2-7; TRBD1 agrees at 8 bases. This sequence originates from a woman between 18 and 29 years old with stable Graves' hyperthyroidism. Specimen: peripheral blood. CDR3 sequence reads: CSFGQGAGEQYF. The CDR3 bases are TGCAGCTTCGGACAGGGTGCGGGCGAGCAGTACTTC.